The rows below give T cell receptor beta chains drawn from one sample of a study of blood T cell repertoires in COVID-19. Measured with immunoSEQ multiplex PCR; TCRdb has only the in-frame clones, and not every one. The sample contains approximately 170,000 clones, about 74% of which appear only once. The sample taken for sequencing was peripheral blood. The receptors originated from an elderly woman with acute or convalescent COVID-19. Each CDR3 is given with its conserved first and last residue. Fields, in order: clone size, D gene, J gene, V gene, CDR3 protein, CDR3 DNA. D genes are given only for firm matches. Size tells how often a clone was seen (once, few, many) or the class of an expanded clone, and some rows leave it out.

size: once
D: -
J: TRBJ2-4
V: TRBV2
CDR3: CASSDSKKNIQYF
DNA: TGTGCCAGCAGTGACAGTAAGAAAAACATTCAGTACTTC

size: -
D: -
J: TRBJ1-1
V: TRBV19
CDR3: CASSIADTEAFF
DNA: TGTGCCAGTAGTATAGCGGACACTGAAGCTTTCTTT

size: -
D: TRBD1
J: TRBJ2-7
V: TRBV3-1/TRBV3-2
CDR3: CASSQGYQGQGGEQYF
DNA: TGTGCCAGCAGCCAAGGCTACCAGGGACAGGGAGGCGAGCAGTACTTC

size: -
D: TRBD1
J: TRBJ1-5
V: TRBV29-1
CDR3: CSVSFQGAKQPQHF
DNA: TGCAGCGTTTCATTCCAGGGGGCAAAACAGCCCCAGCATTTT

size: few
D: TRBD1
J: TRBJ1-2
V: TRBV30
CDR3: CAWSVGAGGYGYTF
DNA: TGTGCCTGGAGTGTAGGGGCAGGGGGATATGGCTACACCTTC

size: few
D: -
J: TRBJ2-5
V: TRBV24-1
CDR3: CATSDSGPKGSETQYF
DNA: TGTGCCACCAGTGACAGTGGGCCCAAGGGGTCGGAGACCCAGTACTTC

size: -
D: -
J: TRBJ1-2
V: TRBV9
CDR3: CASSVRAAGGNYGYTF
DNA: TGTGCCAGCAGCGTAAGGGCGGCGGGGGGGAACTATGGCTACACCTTC

size: -
D: -
J: TRBJ2-3
V: TRBV28
CDR3: CASSTSGESTDTQYF
DNA: TGTGCCAGCAGTACCTCCGGGGAGAGCACAGATACGCAGTATTTT

size: many
D: TRBD2
J: TRBJ2-1
V: TRBV4-3
CDR3: CASSQAKLEAGVTYNEQFF
DNA: TGCGCCAGCAGCCAAGCTAAGCTGGAAGCGGGGGTTACCTACAATGAGCAGTTCTTC

size: -
D: TRBD2
J: TRBJ2-7
V: TRBV7-9
CDR3: CASSTLAGAYEQYF
DNA: TGTGCCAGCAGCACACTAGCGGGGGCCTACGAGCAGTACTTC

size: -
D: TRBD2
J: TRBJ2-1
V: TRBV4-2
CDR3: CASSQDLSGSSYNEQFF
DNA: TGTGCCAGCAGCCAAGATTTAAGCGGGAGCTCCTACAATGAGCAGTTCTTC

size: -
D: -
J: TRBJ1-4
V: TRBV2
CDR3: CASNSQGGRGEKLFF
DNA: TGTGCCAGCAATTCCCAAGGGGGACGGGGTGAAAAACTGTTTTTT

size: -
D: TRBD1
J: TRBJ1-2
V: TRBV28
CDR3: CASRAGQGYGYTF
DNA: TGTGCCAGCAGGGCGGGACAGGGCTATGGCTACACCTTC

size: -
D: TRBD1
J: TRBJ2-3
V: TRBV2
CDR3: CASRTGAWDTQYF
DNA: TGTGCCAGCAGGACAGGGGCCTGGGATACGCAGTATTTT

size: -
D: -
J: TRBJ2-1
V: TRBV28
CDR3: CASSGISANEQFF
DNA: TGTGCCAGCTCCGGGATCTCCGCCAATGAGCAGTTCTTC

size: -
D: -
J: TRBJ2-1
V: TRBV7-9
CDR3: CASSELGLPEGEQFF
DNA: TGTGCCAGCAGCGAACTCGGCCTCCCGGAGGGTGAGCAGTTCTTC

size: -
D: -
J: TRBJ2-3
V: TRBV29-1
CDR3: CSVELTGSLLGLDTQYF
DNA: TGCAGCGTTGAATTGACCGGGAGTCTATTGGGGTTAGATACGCAGTATTTT

size: -
D: -
J: TRBJ1-1
V: TRBV4-3
CDR3: CASSQDPAGEAFF
DNA: TGCGCCAGCAGCCAAGATCCCGCCGGTGAAGCTTTCTTT

size: few
D: TRBD2
J: TRBJ2-2
V: TRBV27
CDR3: CASTHIAQRDSTGELFF
DNA: TGTGCCAGCACCCATATCGCCCAGCGGGACTCAACCGGGGAGCTGTTTTTT

size: -
D: -
J: TRBJ2-7
V: TRBV18
CDR3: CASSPTTAYYEQYF
DNA: TGTGCCAGCTCACCGACTACCGCCTACTACGAGCAGTACTTC

size: -
D: -
J: TRBJ1-2
V: TRBV5-1
CDR3: CASSIDDSIRYGYTF
DNA: TGCGCCAGCAGCATAGACGACAGTATTAGGTATGGCTACACCTTC

size: -
D: TRBD2
J: TRBJ2-5
V: TRBV24-1
CDR3: CATSSFRDLGGGLQETQYF
DNA: TGTGCCACCAGTTCCTTTCGAGATCTCGGCGGGGGGCTCCAAGAGACCCAGTACTTC

size: -
D: TRBD1
J: TRBJ1-4
V: TRBV27
CDR3: CASSPRQGLNEKLFF
DNA: TGTGCCAGCAGTCCTCGACAGGGGTTGAATGAAAAACTGTTTTTT

size: -
D: TRBD1
J: TRBJ1-3
V: TRBV4-3
CDR3: CASSQKRDRDTNTIYF
DNA: TGCGCCAGCAGCCAAAAACGGGACAGGGACACGAACACCATATATTTT

size: -
D: -
J: TRBJ1-1
V: TRBV7-9
CDR3: CASIYDSMNTEAFF
DNA: TGTGCCAGCATCTACGACAGCATGAACACTGAAGCTTTCTTT

size: -
D: TRBD2
J: TRBJ2-3
V: TRBV14
CDR3: CASSQDLLAGTDTQYF
DNA: TGTGCCAGCAGCCAAGATCTCCTAGCGGGCACAGATACGCAGTATTTT

size: -
D: -
J: TRBJ2-7
V: TRBV27
CDR3: CASSFSREQYF
DNA: TGTGCCAGCAGTTTTTCGCGGGAGCAGTACTTC

size: many
D: -
J: TRBJ2-2
V: TRBV9
CDR3: CASSVEGAENTGELFF
DNA: TGTGCCAGCAGCGTAGAAGGAGCGGAGAACACCGGGGAGCTGTTTTTT

size: -
D: TRBD1
J: TRBJ1-1
V: TRBV5-1
CDR3: CASSLGYSTGWTEAFF
DNA: TGCGCCAGCAGCTTGGGGTATTCGACAGGGTGGACTGAAGCTTTCTTT

size: many
D: -
J: TRBJ1-1
V: TRBV10-1
CDR3: CASSESRGSTEAFF
DNA: TGCGCCAGCAGTGAGAGTAGGGGGAGCACTGAAGCTTTCTTT

size: -
D: TRBD1
J: TRBJ2-1
V: TRBV28
CDR3: CASSLSGTAYNEQFF
DNA: TGTGCCAGCAGTTTGTCCGGGACAGCCTACAATGAGCAGTTCTTC

size: -
D: TRBD1
J: TRBJ2-1
V: TRBV6-2/TRBV6-3
CDR3: CASSYSGTGLYNEQFF
DNA: TGTGCCAGCAGTTACTCCGGGACAGGACTCTACAATGAGCAGTTCTTC

size: few
D: TRBD1
J: TRBJ2-7
V: TRBV11-2
CDR3: CASSQDRGPYEQYF
DNA: TGTGCCAGCAGCCAAGACAGGGGACCCTACGAGCAGTACTTC

size: -
D: TRBD2
J: TRBJ2-3
V: TRBV29-1
CDR3: CSVEGTSGLSATQYF
DNA: TGCAGCGTTGAGGGGACTAGCGGGCTATCGGCTACGCAGTATTTT

size: -
D: -
J: TRBJ1-3
V: TRBV28
CDR3: CASYHDSSGNTIYF
DNA: TGTGCCAGCTATCACGACAGTTCTGGAAACACCATATATTTT